The source of this T cell receptor beta chain is a study of blood T cell repertoires in COVID-19. With 0 bases removed from V and 1 base from J, the gap between germline ends came to 7 bases. Germline CDR1 reads ENHRY; CDR2 reads SYGVKD. This CDR3 contains 15 residues. A few counts support this clone. Sequenced by immunoSEQ multiplex PCR; TCRdb stores in-frame clones only, minus some. The repertoire holds 80,000 to 95,000 clones, 85% seen once, with approximately 15% in the top ten. This rearrangement joins TRBV10-3 to TRBJ1-5; no reliable D call. The material sequenced was peripheral blood. The sequence came from a woman in her sixties or seventies with acute or convalescent COVID-19. The CDR3 DNA is TGTGCCATCAGTGAGTCGCGGCAGAGCAATCAGCCCCAGCATTTT. Amino acids: CAISESRQSNQPQHF.